This T cell receptor beta chain was sequenced in a study of blood T cell repertoires in COVID-19. Study-wide context: Acute and convalescent COVID-19 specimens originated in the United States, Italy and Spain. PBMCs, B-cell-depleted T cells, or T cells provided the cDNA or gDNA that made up the material.

With V trimmed by 8 bases and J by 3 bases, 3 bases remained unmatched. CDR1 and CDR2 from the germline V gene are ENHRY and SYGVKD. The CDR3 is 13 amino acids. Per the original methods: Amplification with reference gene primers provided the estimates of nucleated cell counts. Clones were sequenced by immunoSEQ multiplex PCR, and TCRdb holds only the in-frame ones, with some missing. V, J and clone size were drawn from that table, and D and trimming were deduced from the DNA. The table records fewer than 250,000 clones, roughly 86% of them present only once. The chain couples TRBV10-3 to TRBJ2-7, with TRBD1 matching 11 bases. This clonotype was sampled from a woman between 45 and 60 years old with active or convalescent COVID-19. The material sequenced was peripheral blood. DNA for the CDR3: TGTGCCATCGGGACAGGGGGGTTCTACGAGCAGTACTTC. This encodes CAIGTGGFYEQYF.